Included here is one TCR beta chain sequence, with context. The antigen is unknown. The same CDR3 also results from other DNA sequences found in this sample. Only in-frame clones appear in the TCRdb table, and some are missing; sequencing was by immunoSEQ multiplex PCR. Of around 450,000 clones detected, nearly 90% appear once; the ten largest clones hold 1.5% to 2%. Indicated treatment: some 19 received Ad26.COV2.S at low or high dose, single or two shots; 5 received placebo; per-sample allocation not given. The investigators took samples on day 63 after the first vaccine or placebo injection. The sample comes from a study of Ad26.COV2.S vaccination and SARS-CoV-2 variants. Across the study: Doses of Ad26.COV2.S were injected into muscle once or twice, 56 days apart. General study results and limits: Marked by substantial breadth, spike-specific CD8+ and CD4+ T cell responses were reportedly seen after vaccination.

The TCR was taken from a person between 18 and 65 years old who received the Ad26.COV2.S COVID-19 vaccine or a placebo. The sequencing used peripheral blood, collected in a trial of Ad26.COV2.S vaccine versus placebo.

The CDR3 loop reads CASSIQGNEQFF. CDR3 DNA sequence: TGTGCCAGTAGTATACAGGGGAATGAGCAGTTCTTC. The rearrangement links TRBV19 to TRBJ2-1, with D possibly matching TRBD1 (6 bases). There are 12 residues in the CDR3. V lost 2 bases to trimming and J lost 7 bases, with 6 bases between them. CDR1 is LNHDA, CDR2 SQIVND, per germline (reference sequence).